This T cell receptor beta chain was observed in a study of neoadjuvant anti-PD-1 for oral cavity cancer. This clone was counted a few times. TCRdb keeps only in-frame clones here, not all; method: immunoSEQ multiplex PCR. The sample includes about 8,300 clones, around half of them seen just once. Sequencing used tumor tissue, obtained before nivolumab (anti-PD-1) treatment. This receptor was taken from a person aged 40 to 85 with oral cavity squamous cell carcinoma.

For the CDR3, the DNA is TGTGCCAGCAGCTTGGGGAATGAGCAGTTCTTC. Translation gives CASSLGNEQFF. The V call is TRBV11-2, the J call TRBJ2-1; D is ambiguous. V lost 3 bases and J 7 bases, leaving 4 bases between the germline ends. Germline V lookup: CDR1 SGHAT, CDR2 FQNNGV. The CDR3 is 11 amino acids.